One and the same sample provided the 21 T cell receptor beta chains below, sequenced in a study of identical twins. TCRdb re-analysed the 5' RACE reads in MiXCR, keeping a single row per CDR3 protein. Found here are fewer than 550,000 distinct CDR3 sequences, roughly 15% of them singletons; the top ten hold roughly 0.4%. A further study also used this sample, focusing on yellow fever vaccine responses in identical twins.

Material for sequencing was CD4+ T cells sorted from blood. These receptors were collected from a young woman in good health.

This clonotype was detected only a few times. The chain couples TRBV12-3 or TRBV12-4 to TRBJ2-3; D uncertain. V lost 0 bases and J 0 bases, leaving 10 bases between the germline ends. This CDR3 is built from 16 residues. The CDR3 sequence is CASSLAAAPSTDTQYF. DNA for the CDR3: TGTGCCAGCAGTTTAGCGGCAGCGCCTAGCACAGATACGCAGTATTTT.

This clonotype was picked up a small number of times. The chain is built from TRBV20-1 and TRBJ2-3; 16 bases are a match to TRBD2. This CDR3 comprises 15 residues. Trimming at V came to 3 bases and at J to 4 bases, leaving 1 base not matched to a gene. Germline assignment: CDR1 DFQATT and CDR2 SNEGSKA (reference sequence). The DNA for the CDR3 is TGCAGTGCTAGGGGACTAGCGGGGGGGTCAGATACGCAGTATTTT. This gives the protein CSARGLAGGSDTQYF.

The chain is built from TRBV28 and TRBJ2-4; D unclear. The V end was cut by 5 bases, the J end by 5 bases, with 7 bases between. Germline assignment: CDR1 MDHEN and CDR2 SYDVKM. The CDR3 has 12 amino acids. CDR3 in DNA: TGTGCCAGCAGTCAGTTGGAAAACATTCAGTACTTC. Its protein product is CASSQLENIQYF.

This clonotype was found a few times. The chain links TRBV5-1 to TRBJ2-5; 11 positions agree with TRBD2. This CDR3 is built from 16 residues. The germline gives CDR1 SGHRS, CDR2 YFSETQ. The V gene end was trimmed by 4 bases and the J gene end by 2 bases; junction bases not matched to a gene: 7. The CDR3 DNA follows: TGCGCCAGCAGCCCCGTAGCGGGGGGGAATCAAGAGACCCAGTACTTC. It is translated as CASSPVAGGNQETQYF.

This clonotype came up many times. This chain joins TRBV9 and TRBJ1-2, with a possible D match to TRBD1 (6 bases). The CDR3 covers 15 residues. Trimming stripped 0 bases from V and 1 base from J, with 10 bases between. Germline values: CDR1 SGDLS, CDR2 YYNGEE. CDR3 sequence (DNA): TGTGCCAGCAGCGTAGATCCAGGGGATAACTATGGCTACACCTTC. This codes for CASSVDPGDNYGYTF.

The chain employs TRBV7-8 and TRBJ2-4, with D perhaps TRBD1 (6 bases). This CDR3 has 14 amino acids. V lost 5 bases to trimming and J lost 0 bases, with 8 bases between them. Germline assignment: CDR1 SGHVS and CDR2 FQNEAQ. CDR3 amino acids: CASSPRGAKNIQYF. CDR3 in DNA: TGTGCCAGCAGCCCCAGGGGAGCCAAAAACATTCAGTACTTC. Supplemented by reference TRBV7-8 and TRBJ2-4, the full variable domain reads GAGVSQSPRYKVAKRGQDVALRCDPISGHVSLFWYQQALGQGPEFLTYFQNEAQLDKSGLPSDRFFAERPEGSVSTLKIQRTQQEDSAVYLCASSPRGAKNIQYFGAGTRLSVL.

This clonotype was observed a handful of times. The V call is TRBV7-7, the J call TRBJ2-2; D possibly corresponds to TRBD1 (5 bases). Per germline, CDR1 SSHAT and CDR2 FNYEAQ (reference sequence). V was clipped by 1 base and J by 4 bases, with 7 bases between them. The CDR3 spans 14 residues. The CDR3 protein is CASSLEGVTGELFF. CDR3 nucleotide sequence: TGTGCCAGCAGCTTAGAAGGGGTCACCGGGGAGCTGTTTTTT.

This chain links TRBV7-2 with TRBJ2-7; the D gene is possibly TRBD2 (6 bases). Trimming pared 4 bases from V and 3 bases from J, leaving 16 bases between. Germline V gene sequence: CDR1 SGHTA, CDR2 FQGNSA. The CDR3 extends over 15 amino acids. The CDR3 sequence: CASSSPRSSGYEQYF. The DNA of the CDR3 is TGTGCCAGCAGCTCCCCCCGGAGTAGCGGCTACGAGCAGTACTTC.

This clonotype occurred many times. The chain combines TRBV20-1 with TRBJ2-1, with D possibly TRBD2 on 5 matching bases. The CDR3 runs 14 residues. The V end lost 4 bases, the J end lost 4 bases, and 14 bases lay between the germline ends. The V gene's germline CDR1 is DFQATT and CDR2 SNEGSKA (reference sequence). CDR3 residues: CSATLTGVYNEQFF. The CDR3 DNA reads as TGCAGTGCTACTCTCACCGGGGTATACAATGAGCAGTTCTTC.

This clonotype was seen a handful of times. This chain connects TRBV5-1 to TRBJ2-2; D is undetermined. The CDR3 contains 15 residues. The germline V and J ends were trimmed by 1 base and 2 bases, with 9 bases remaining between them. Germline CDR1 SGHRS, CDR2 YFSETQ. Written as DNA, the CDR3 is TGCGCCAGCAGCTTGACTCCAACCAACACCGGGGAGCTGTTTTTT. The encoded protein is CASSLTPTNTGELFF. The variable domain in full, completed from reference TRBV5-1 and TRBJ2-2, reads KAGVTQTPRYLIKTRGQQVTLSCSPISGHRSVSWYQQTPGQGLQFLFEYFSETQRNKGNFPGRFSGRQFSNSRSEMNVSTLELGDSALYLCASSLTPTNTGELFFGEGSRLTVL.

This clonotype was picked up one time. The V and J genes are TRBV6-5 and TRBJ2-7; TRBD1 or TRBD2 may be the D gene (5 bases each). The V gene lost 0 bases and the J gene lost 3 bases, with 12 bases spanning the gap. The germline V gene has CDR1 MNHEY and CDR2 SVGAGI. This CDR3 is built from 15 residues. The CDR3 sequence: CASSYSGVGDYEQYV. DNA of the CDR3: TGTGCCAGCAGTTACTCGGGGGTCGGGGACTACGAGCAGTACGTC.

In nucleotides, the CDR3 is TGCAGTGCTAGATCATCCCCGGACAGTCTCGGGGAGCTGTTTTTT. Residues: CSARSSPDSLGELFF. The chain is built from TRBV20-1 and TRBJ2-2; D is perhaps TRBD1 (6 bases). This CDR3 is built from 15 residues. Trimming left V 2 bases short and J 7 bases short, with 17 bases between. Germline-derived CDR1 and CDR2 are DFQATT and SNEGSKA (reference sequence).

The rearrangement links TRBV10-3 to TRBJ2-3; tentative D call: TRBD1 (6 bases). Germline CDR1 ENHRY, CDR2 SYGVKD. The CDR3 sequence is 10 residues long. V was trimmed by 10 bases and J by 6 bases, leaving 8 bases between them. The CDR3 coding sequence is TGTGCCACCCAGGGGGATACGCAGTATTTT. Its protein product is CATQGDTQYF.

The chain is built from TRBV12-3 or TRBV12-4 and TRBJ1-1; no clear D gene. Trimming took 6 bases from V and 5 from J, leaving 13 bases between them. The CDR3 sequence is 13 residues long. The CDR3 sequence is CASSARAGTEAFF. The CDR3 coding sequence is TGTGCCAGCAGCGCGAGGGCGGGAACTGAAGCTTTCTTT.

Turning to this clonotype: It may be a read error: a sequence one base away is much more abundant. The rearrangement joins TRBV5-1 to TRBJ2-7; D gene uncertain. Germline CDR1 SGHRS, CDR2 YFSETQ. V gave up 2 bases and J gave up 0 bases, with 6 bases separating them. CDR3 length equals 13 residues. CDR3 coding DNA: TGCGCCAGCAGCTTTGACACCTCCTACGAGCAGTACTTC. Its translation is CASSFDTSYEQYF.

The chain recombines TRBV29-1 with TRBJ1-2, with 8 bases matching TRBD1. V was pared by 4 bases and J by 6 bases, with 4 bases of the junction left unmatched. The CDR3 consists of 12 residues. CDR1 SQVTM and CDR2 ANQGSEA come from the germline V gene. CDR3 DNA sequence: TGCAGCGTTGCGGACAGGGCGGATGGCTACACCTTC. This gives the protein CSVADRADGYTF.

V is TRBV10-1 and J is TRBJ2-3, with 14 bases matching TRBD2. Germline-derived CDR1 and CDR2 are WNHNN and SYGVQD (reference sequence). The CDR3 is made up of 17 amino acids. Losses at the gene ends were 5 bases for V and 5 bases for J; bases not matched to a gene: 9. The CDR3: CASSPLWTSGRRDTQYF. The CDR3 DNA reads TGCGCCAGCAGTCCGCTTTGGACTAGCGGGAGGAGAGATACGCAGTATTTT.

In its sample, this clonotype was seen a few times. This rearrangement joins TRBV24-1 to TRBJ2-2; possibly TRBD1 or TRBD2 for D (5 bases each). Between the trimmed V and J ends, which lost 3 bases and 0 bases, there was a span of 10 bases. This CDR3 has 16 amino acids. Germline CDR1 reads KGHDR; CDR2 reads SFDVKD. The CDR3 DNA is TGTGCCACCAGTGATGCAAGGGGAGCGAACACCGGGGAGCTGTTTTTT. Translation: CATSDARGANTGELFF.

This clonotype came up many times. The chain recombines TRBV5-6 with TRBJ2-7, with 7 bases lining up with TRBD1. Germline trimming cut 4 bases from V and 0 bases from J; bases unmatched to any gene: 4. The germline CDR1 and CDR2 sequences are SGHDT and YYEEEE. This CDR3 is built from 14 residues. The CDR3 DNA follows: TGTGCCAGCAGCCAGGACAGGCTCTCCTACGAGCAGTACGTC. Its translation is CASSQDRLSYEQYV.

J is TRBJ2-7 and V is TRBV5-6; 12 positions match TRBD2. The length of the CDR3 is 17 residues. The V gene's germline CDR1 is SGHDT and CDR2 YYEEEE. Trimming at V came to 4 bases and at J to 6 bases, leaving 14 bases not matched to a gene. DNA for the CDR3: TGTGCCAGCAGCATCACTAGCGGGGGGCTCTCACGCCGCGAGCAGTACGTC. It specifies CASSITSGGLSRREQYV.

This sequence joins TRBV20-1 and TRBJ2-7; 7 positions match TRBD1. CDR3 length: 15 amino acids. V shed 6 bases, J shed 0 bases, and the junction held 11 bases outside the gene matches. Germline V gene lookup returns CDR1 DFQATT and CDR2 SNEGSKA (reference sequence). The CDR3 nucleotides are TGCAGTGCACGGTCGGACAGGTTTAGCTCCTACGAGCAGTACGTC. This gives the protein CSARSDRFSSYEQYV.